Following are 24 T cell receptor beta chains from one sample sequenced in a study of early T cells in non-severe SARS-CoV-2 infection. TCRdb ran MiXCR on the 5' RACE reads and lists one entry per CDR3 protein. The repertoire holds 37,000 or so distinct CDR3 sequences, with roughly 5% as singletons. Specimen: whole blood. These receptors came from an adult who was a healthcare worker with PCR-confirmed SARS-CoV-2 infection or an uninfected control (not recorded which).

This clonotype has a count of ten or more. This rearrangement joins TRBV11-3 to TRBJ2-2, with D possibly being TRBD2 (5 bases). CDR1 and CDR2 from the germline V gene are SGHNT and YENEEA. The CDR3 totals 15 residues. V shed 4 bases and J shed 1 base, with 10 bases lying between them. The CDR3 DNA sequence: TGTGCCAGCAGCTCCCGGGAACAGAACACCGGGGAGCTGTTTTTT. It encodes CASSSREQNTGELFF.

In regard to this clonotype: Since a much larger clone is just one base distant, this may be a read error. V and J are TRBV7-9 and TRBJ1-1; 9 nucleotides align to TRBD1. The CDR3 covers 14 residues. Germline CDR1 reads SEHNR; CDR2 reads FQNEAQ (reference sequence). The CDR3 sequence: CASGLQGAVIEAFF. The CDR3 DNA sequence: TGTGCCAGCGGCTTACAGGGGGCAGTGATTGAAGCTTTCTTT.

This clonotype occurred a few times. The chain uses TRBV20-1 and TRBJ2-3, with 8 bases identical to TRBD2. Per germline, CDR1 DFQATT and CDR2 SNEGSKA (reference sequence). V trimming: 5 bases; J trimming: 0 bases; junction bases outside the gene matches: 7. The CDR3 runs to 15 residues. CDR3 bases: TGCAGTGCTCCAAATAGCGGGGAAAGCACAGATACGCAGTATTTT. This encodes CSAPNSGESTDTQYF.

On this clonotype itself: A much larger clone differs from this one at a single base, so this may be a read error. The CDR3 here is CAGSLNIGGGEQYF. Here the CDR3 DNA reads TGTGCCGGCAGCTTAAATATCGGAGGGGGCGAGCAGTACTTC. The chain recombines TRBV7-9 with TRBJ2-7, with D perhaps given as TRBD1 or TRBD2 (6 bases each). The CDR3 is made up of 14 amino acids. CDR1 is SEHNR, CDR2 FQNEAQ, per germline (reference sequence).

In this sample, this clonotype turned up many times. The gene calls are TRBV20-1 and TRBJ2-3; 10 bases are a match to TRBD2. Germline loops: CDR1 DFQATT, CDR2 SNEGSKA (reference sequence). The CDR3 is 17 amino acids. J gave up 5 bases and V 0 bases, and 11 bases lay outside the gene matches. CDR3 nucleotide sequence: TGCAGTGCTAGAGACCCACTGGCTAGCGGGAGTGGAGATACGCAGTATTTT. Encoded protein: CSARDPLASGSGDTQYF.

The chain is built from TRBV6-6 and TRBJ1-5; D is uncertain. V dropped 6 bases and J dropped 2 bases, with 11 bases sitting between them. The CDR3 runs to 14 residues. Germline-derived CDR1 and CDR2 are MNHNY and SVGAGI (reference sequence). CDR3: CASSAGRGNQPQHF. The CDR3 bases are TGTGCCAGCAGCGCGGGGAGGGGCAATCAGCCCCAGCATTTT.

The V and J genes are TRBV6-2 or TRBV6-3 and TRBJ2-3, with no clear D. The germline CDR1 and CDR2 sequences are MNHEY and SVGEGT. This CDR3 is built from 14 residues. The V end was cut by 4 bases, the J end by 4 bases, with 12 bases between. The CDR3 sequence is CASSFWNSADTQYF. For the CDR3, the DNA is TGTGCCAGCAGTTTCTGGAACTCCGCAGATACGCAGTATTTT.

The chain joins TRBV7-8 to TRBJ2-1; 8 bases fit TRBD2. The germline V gene has CDR1 SGHVS and CDR2 FQNEAQ. This CDR3 has 15 amino acids. V lost 0 bases to trimming and J lost 7 bases; unmatched junction nucleotides: 5. The CDR3 loop reads CASSLAPGGGNEQFF. In DNA form, the CDR3 reads TGTGCCAGCAGCTTAGCGCCCGGCGGGGGGAATGAGCAGTTCTTC.

This clonotype was recorded a few times. The chain combines TRBV18 with TRBJ2-3; D tentatively fits TRBD1 or TRBD2 (5 bases each). The V gene's germline CDR1 is KGHSH and CDR2 LQKENI. CDR3 length: 14 amino acids. Trimming pared 8 bases from V and 0 bases from J, leaving 12 bases between. This chain's CDR3 is CASSVWGSTDTQYF. CDR3 in DNA: TGTGCCAGCAGCGTCTGGGGGAGCACAGATACGCAGTATTTT.

This clonotype was counted at least ten times. The gene calls are TRBV19 and TRBJ2-2, with D maybe TRBD2 (5 bases). Germline V lookup: CDR1 LNHDA, CDR2 SQIVND (reference sequence). The CDR3 runs to 13 residues. V dropped 8 bases and J dropped 0 bases, with 7 bases sitting between them. The CDR3 sequence: CASPDSNTGELFF. CDR3 nucleotides: TGTGCCAGTCCGGACTCGAACACCGGGGAGCTGTTTTTT.

CDR3 DNA: TGTGCCAGCAGTTCCGGGGCGGCGGTTAATAATGAAAAACTGTTTTTT. Protein: CASSSGAAVNNEKLFF. V is TRBV27 and J is TRBJ1-4, with a tentative D call TRBD1 (5 bases). V lost 4 bases, J lost 4 bases, and 16 bases lay in between. The CDR3 covers 16 residues. In germline, CDR1 is MNHEY, CDR2 SMNVEV (reference sequence).

Ten or more counts support this clonotype. V gene TRBV7-2 combines with J gene TRBJ2-1; the D is unclear. Germline CDR1 reads SGHTA; CDR2 reads FQGNSA. This CDR3 comprises 16 residues. Trimming stripped 0 bases from V and 4 bases from J, with 13 bases between. CDR3 protein: CASSLAHIRTYNEQFF. DNA of the CDR3: TGTGCCAGCAGCTTAGCACACATAAGAACTTACAATGAGCAGTTCTTC.

V gene TRBV20-1 combines with J gene TRBJ1-2; maybe TRBD1 (6 bases). Germline values: CDR1 DFQATT, CDR2 SNEGSKA (reference sequence). Trimming stripped 3 bases from V and 4 bases from J, with 15 bases between. The CDR3 runs to 14 residues. CDR3 nucleotides: TGCAGTGCTAGTCAGGGGCTAAGGAGCTATGGCTACACCTTC. Protein product: CSASQGLRSYGYTF.

This clonotype has ten or more counts. The chain has TRBV10-2 and TRBJ2-1; 10 bases match TRBD2. After removal of 0 bases from V and 9 bases from J, the junction contained 5 bases not matched to a gene. This CDR3 comprises 15 residues. CDR1 is WSHSY, CDR2 SAAADI, per germline. CDR3 protein: CASSESASGSGEQFF. The CDR3 DNA reads as TGCGCCAGCAGTGAGTCGGCTAGCGGGAGTGGTGAGCAGTTCTTC.

This clonotype was recorded many times. The V gene is TRBV20-1, the J gene TRBJ2-1; 8 nucleotides align to TRBD2. The CDR3 sequence is 15 residues long. V lost 6 bases and J lost 3; bases outside the gene matches: 10. Germline CDR1 and CDR2: DFQATT and SNEGSKA (reference sequence). The CDR3 region has the DNA TGCAGTGCCAGAACACTAGCGGCGCTCTACAATGAGCAGTTCTTC. Protein: CSARTLAALYNEQFF.

This clonotype was counted a few times. V and J are TRBV11-2 and TRBJ2-1; 11 nucleotides align to TRBD2. V shed 4 bases and J 6 bases; nucleotides not matched to a gene: 2. The germline V gene encodes CDR1 SGHAT and CDR2 FQNNGV. The CDR3 contains 14 residues. The DNA of the CDR3 is TGTGCCAGCAGCTGGGGACTAGCGGCCAATGAGCAGTTCTTC. Translated, it gives CASSWGLAANEQFF.

This clonotype was counted many times. This chain uses TRBV5-1 with TRBJ2-7; possibly TRBD1 or TRBD2 for D (6 bases each). V gave up 4 bases and J gave up 7 bases, with 18 bases separating them. This CDR3 spans 14 amino acids. Germline V gene lookup returns CDR1 SGHRS and CDR2 YFSETQ. The CDR3 nucleotides are TGCGCCAGCAGCCCGGGACATGTCGCGGGGGAGCAGTACTTC. It encodes CASSPGHVAGEQYF.

This clonotype was seen at least ten times. V gene TRBV20-1 combines with J gene TRBJ1-1; tentative D call: TRBD1 (5 bases). The CDR3 extends over 12 amino acids. Trimming stripped 5 bases from V and 0 bases from J, with 7 bases between. The V gene's germline CDR1 is DFQATT and CDR2 SNEGSKA (reference sequence). This chain's CDR3 is CSASQVNTEAFF. For the CDR3, the DNA is TGCAGTGCTTCACAGGTGAACACTGAAGCTTTCTTT.

This clonotype was found many times. The rearrangement joins TRBV20-1 to TRBJ2-6; D remains ambiguous. V was cut by 6 bases and J by 0 bases, with 9 bases left in between. CDR3 length: 14 residues. Germline lookup yields CDR1 DFQATT and CDR2 SNEGSKA (reference sequence). As DNA, the CDR3 is TGCAGTGCGCTCCAGTCCTCTGGGGCCAACGTCCTGACTTTC. It translates to CSALQSSGANVLTF.

The genes are TRBV14 and TRBJ2-7; no reliable D call. The CDR3 is made up of 15 amino acids. Per the germline V gene, CDR1 is SGHDN and CDR2 is FVKESK. V was shortened by 3 bases and J by 3 bases, with 15 bases between the two germline ends. CDR3 sequence reads: CASSQYGNRVYEQYF. The DNA of the CDR3 is TGTGCCAGCAGCCAGTATGGAAACAGAGTCTACGAGCAGTACTTC.

This clonotype has a count of ten or more. The chain employs TRBV24-1 and TRBJ2-1; perhaps TRBD2 as D (6 bases). This CDR3 is built from 20 residues. Trimming left V 1 base short and J 0 bases short, with 21 bases between. CDR1 and CDR2 (germline): KGHDR, SFDVKD. CDR3 coding DNA: TGTGCCACCAGTGATTTAGGTGGGCGGGGAGGCCCGAGCTCCTACAATGAGCAGTTCTTC. Residues: CATSDLGGRGGPSSYNEQFF.

Many counts were recorded for this clonotype. The V and J genes are TRBV7-9 and TRBJ1-1; D unresolved. The germline gives CDR1 SEHNR, CDR2 FQNEAQ (reference sequence). The CDR3 totals 14 residues. The germline V and J ends were trimmed by 1 base and 4 bases, with 10 bases remaining between them. DNA for the CDR3: TGTGCCAGCAGCTTAGGGGGATTATCCACTGAAGCTTTCTTT. Protein product: CASSLGGLSTEAFF.

There are many counts of this clonotype. The rearrangement uses TRBV5-6 and TRBJ2-7; 8 bases agree with TRBD1. V lost 4 bases to trimming and J lost 3 bases; unmatched junction nucleotides: 6. The CDR3 consists of 14 residues. The germline CDR1 and CDR2 sequences are SGHDT and YYEEEE. This CDR3 is CASSQDRENYEQYF. Here the CDR3 DNA reads TGTGCCAGCAGCCAGGACAGGGAGAACTACGAGCAGTACTTC. The variable domain in full, completed from reference TRBV5-6 and TRBJ2-7, reads DAGVTQSPTHLIKTRGQQVTLRCSPKSGHDTVSWYQQALGQGPQFIFQYYEEEERQRGNFPDRFSGHQFPNYSSELNVNALLLGDSALYLCASSQDRENYEQYFGPGTRLTVT.

Regarding this clonotype: A junction boundary mismatches the germline segment, possibly from a read error. Here the CDR3 DNA reads TGTGTCAGCAGCTTGACAGACACCGGGGAGCTGTTTTTT. Translated, it gives CVSSLTDTGELFF. The chain is built from TRBV5-5 and TRBJ2-2, with D possibly TRBD1 on 5 matching bases. The CDR3 is 13 residues long. Germline V gene sequence: CDR1 SGHKS, CDR2 YYEKEE (reference sequence).